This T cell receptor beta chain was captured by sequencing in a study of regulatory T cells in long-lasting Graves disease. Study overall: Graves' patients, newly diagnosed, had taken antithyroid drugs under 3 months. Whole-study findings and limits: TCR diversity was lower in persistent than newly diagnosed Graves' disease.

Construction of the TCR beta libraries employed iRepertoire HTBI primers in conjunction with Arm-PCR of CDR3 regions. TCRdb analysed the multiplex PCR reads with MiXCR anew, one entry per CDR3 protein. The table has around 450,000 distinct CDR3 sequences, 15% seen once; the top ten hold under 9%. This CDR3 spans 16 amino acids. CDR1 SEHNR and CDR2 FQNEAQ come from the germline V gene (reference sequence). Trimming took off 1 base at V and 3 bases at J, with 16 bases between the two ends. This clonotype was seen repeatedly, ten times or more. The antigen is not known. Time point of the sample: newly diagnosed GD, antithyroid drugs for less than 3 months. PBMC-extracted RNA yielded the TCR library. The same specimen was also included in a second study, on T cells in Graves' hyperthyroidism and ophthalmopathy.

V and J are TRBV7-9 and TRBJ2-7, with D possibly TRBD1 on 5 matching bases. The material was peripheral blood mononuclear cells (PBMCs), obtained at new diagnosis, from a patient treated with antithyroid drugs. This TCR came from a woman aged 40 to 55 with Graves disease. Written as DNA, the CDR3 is TGTGCCAGCAGCTTAGTCCTGGTAGGGGCGGACTACGAGCAGTACTTC. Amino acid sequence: CASSLVLVGADYEQYF.